This entry is about one T cell receptor beta chain. Its antigen is unknown. This entry comes from a study of T cell responses to AZD1222 COVID-19 vaccine. Whole-study context: Second-dose intervals near 4 or 12 weeks were combined. Overall study results and limits: Seropositive status at baseline applied to only a handful of AZD1222 recipients. Variant regions that are unmutated are reportedly the target of nearly half of spike-specific TCRs. Donors, mostly white British, included more females; clonal diversity was possibly underestimated.

The table came from immunoSEQ multiplex PCR; TCRdb's copy has only in-frame clones and leaves some out. Of 120,000 to 150,000 clones listed, around 93% are singletons. Per germline, CDR1 SGHRS and CDR2 YFSETQ. Unmatched junction bases numbered 5, after V lost 4 bases and J lost 1 base. The CDR3 has 15 residues. The sample consisted of peripheral blood, taken on day 0 of AZD1222 vaccination. This clonotype originated in an adult in good health. The J gene is TRBJ2-1, the V gene TRBV5-1; 7 bases align to TRBD1. CDR3 sequence: CASSSRTGSYNEQFF. The CDR3 coding sequence is TGCGCCAGCAGCAGCCGGACAGGTTCCTACAATGAGCAGTTCTTC.